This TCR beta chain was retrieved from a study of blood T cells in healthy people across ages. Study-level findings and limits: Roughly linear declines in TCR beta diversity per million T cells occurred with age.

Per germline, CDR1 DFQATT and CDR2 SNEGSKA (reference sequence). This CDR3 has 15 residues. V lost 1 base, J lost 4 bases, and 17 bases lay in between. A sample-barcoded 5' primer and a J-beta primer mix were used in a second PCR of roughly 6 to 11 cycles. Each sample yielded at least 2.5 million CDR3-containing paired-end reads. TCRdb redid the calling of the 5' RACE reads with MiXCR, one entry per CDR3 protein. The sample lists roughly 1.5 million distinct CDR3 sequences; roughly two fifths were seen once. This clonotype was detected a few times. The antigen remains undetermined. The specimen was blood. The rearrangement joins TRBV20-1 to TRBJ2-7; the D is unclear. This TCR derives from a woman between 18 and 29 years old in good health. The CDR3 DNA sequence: TGCAGTGCTAGAGCTTGGGCCGGACCCCTATACGAGCAGTACTTC. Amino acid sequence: CSARAWAGPLYEQYF.